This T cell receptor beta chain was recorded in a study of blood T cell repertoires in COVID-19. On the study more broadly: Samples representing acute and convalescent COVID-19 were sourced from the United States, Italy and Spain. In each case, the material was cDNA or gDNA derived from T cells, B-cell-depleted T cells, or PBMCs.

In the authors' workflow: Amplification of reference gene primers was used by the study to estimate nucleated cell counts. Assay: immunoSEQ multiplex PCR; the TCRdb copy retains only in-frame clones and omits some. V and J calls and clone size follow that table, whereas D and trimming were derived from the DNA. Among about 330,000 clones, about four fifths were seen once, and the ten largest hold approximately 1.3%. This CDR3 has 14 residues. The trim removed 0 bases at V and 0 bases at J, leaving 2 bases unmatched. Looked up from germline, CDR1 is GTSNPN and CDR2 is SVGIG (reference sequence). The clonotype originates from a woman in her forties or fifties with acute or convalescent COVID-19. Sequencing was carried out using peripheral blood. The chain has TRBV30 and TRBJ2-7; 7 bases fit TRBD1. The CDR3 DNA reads TGTGCCTGGAGTGTACAGGGGAGCTCCTACGAGCAGTACTTC. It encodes CAWSVQGSSYEQYF.